The 23 T cell receptor beta chains below come from one sample, sequenced in a study of cytomegalovirus exposure and HLA in healthy donors. PCR was performed using 60 Vbeta and 13 Jbeta primers. Sequencing was performed with immunoSEQ multiplex PCR; in TCRdb, only in-frame clones are kept and a portion is missing. This sample yields about 130,000 clones, of which about 77% are seen a single time; around 1.5% belongs to the top ten. Source material: PBMCs. The receptors come from a woman aged 35 to 49 in good health and CMV-seronegative.

The chain is built from TRBV27 and TRBJ1-2; no reliable D call. From germline, CDR1 is MNHEY and CDR2 SMNVEV (reference sequence). The CDR3 has 13 residues. V was pared by 3 bases and J by 2 bases, with 7 bases between. In DNA form, the CDR3 reads TGTGCCAGCAGTTTCTCCGGGAACTATGGCTACACCTTC. This gives the protein CASSFSGNYGYTF.

This clone was counted only a few times. The chain's CDR3 is CASSYHDRAHEQFF. The CDR3 nucleotides read TGTGCCAGCAGTTACCACGACAGGGCACATGAGCAGTTCTTC. This sequence joins TRBV6-5 and TRBJ2-1, with TRBD1 matching 7 bases. Germline V lookup: CDR1 MNHEY, CDR2 SVGAGI. CDR3 size: 14 residues. V was clipped by 2 bases and J by 8 bases; unmatched bases: 6.

The sample holds one count of this clone. The CDR3 DNA sequence: TGTGCCAGCAGCTTAAGACAGCCCAGTGAAAAACTGTTTTTT. Its protein is CASSLRQPSEKLFF. This chain joins TRBV13 and TRBJ1-4; perhaps TRBD1 as D (5 bases). Per germline, CDR1 PRHDT and CDR2 FYEKMQ (reference sequence). V was clipped by 2 bases and J by 7 bases, with 11 bases between them. CDR3 length: 14 residues.

This clone appeared many times. The J gene is TRBJ1-1, the V gene TRBV11-2; TRBD1 might be the D (6 bases). CDR3 size: 12 residues. The germline CDR1 and CDR2 sequences are SGHAT and FQNNGV. V lost 6 bases and J 7 bases, leaving 12 bases between the germline ends. Here the CDR3 DNA reads TGTGCCAGCAGTGTCACAGGGATTGAAGCTTTCTTT. Its translation is CASSVTGIEAFF.

The chain employs TRBV19 and TRBJ1-1; 9 bases map to TRBD1. CDR1 is LNHDA and CDR2 is SQIVND in the germline V gene (reference sequence). V shed 8 bases and J 6 bases; nucleotides not matched to a gene: 7. The CDR3 totals 13 residues. In nucleotides, the CDR3 is TGTGCCAGTCGTCGGGACAGGGAGGCTGAAGCTTTCTTT. This codes for CASRRDREAEAFF.

The chain uses TRBV11-2 and TRBJ1-1; D possibly corresponds to TRBD1 (6 bases). This CDR3 has 14 residues. V lost 6 bases and J 14 bases, leaving 25 bases between the germline ends. Per germline, CDR1 SGHAT and CDR2 FQNNGV. CDR3 nucleotides: TGTGCCAGCAGACAACCGAACAGGGCCCGCGACGTATTCTTT. Translation gives CASRQPNRARDVFF.

V gene TRBV4-1 combines with J gene TRBJ1-2; no firm D call. With 0 bases removed from V and 3 bases from J, the gap between germline ends came to 11 bases. CDR3 length: 15 amino acids. In germline, CDR1 is MGHRA, CDR2 YSYEKL. CDR3 in amino acids: CASSQDETSDYGYTF. CDR3 nucleotide sequence: TGCGCCAGCAGCCAAGATGAGACATCTGACTATGGCTACACCTTC.

J is TRBJ1-3 and V is TRBV29-1; no reliable D call. Trimming left V 1 base short and J 5 bases short, with 12 bases between. The CDR3 runs 14 residues. Looked up from germline, CDR1 is SQVTM and CDR2 is ANQGSEA. CDR3 nucleotides: TGCAGCGTTGAAGGCGCCCGGGAAAGAAACACCATATATTTT. This sequence encodes CSVEGARERNTIYF.

The chain combines TRBV6-1 with TRBJ1-5; no firm D call. V dropped 2 bases and J dropped 9 bases, with 11 bases sitting between them. The CDR3 length is 13 residues. Germline V lookup: CDR1 MNHNS, CDR2 SASEGT. The CDR3 here is CASSESGNAPQHF. In DNA form, the CDR3 reads TGTGCCAGCAGTGAATCCGGGAACGCGCCCCAGCATTTT.

The rearrangement joins TRBV6-1 to TRBJ2-5, with TRBD2 matching 11 bases. The DNA end favors TRBJ2-7, so the J call may be wrong. The CDR3 is 15 residues long. Germline V gives CDR1 MNHNS, CDR2 SASEGT. The DNA of the CDR3 is TGTGCCAGCAGTGAACCGGGACTAGCGGCTTACGAGCAGTACTTC. Encoded protein: CASSEPGLAAYEQYF.

The V gene is TRBV29-1, the J gene TRBJ1-4; D gene ambiguous. V gave up 5 bases and J gave up 0 bases, with 10 bases separating them. The CDR3 extends over 14 amino acids. From germline, CDR1 is SQVTM and CDR2 ANQGSEA. The CDR3 nucleotides read TGCAGCGTTTATTTGGTAGCAACTAATGAAAAACTGTTTTTT. Translated, it gives CSVYLVATNEKLFF.

This chain uses TRBV11-2 with TRBJ1-1; 7 bases map to TRBD1. V shed 1 base, J shed 4 bases, and the junction held 0 bases outside the gene matches. The CDR3 loop spans 13 amino acids. CDR1 and CDR2 from the germline V gene are SGHAT and FQNNGV. CDR3 residues: CASSLAGGTEAFF. The DNA of the CDR3 is TGTGCCAGCAGCTTAGCAGGGGGCACTGAAGCTTTCTTT.

This clone was seen only a few times. This chain links TRBV13 with TRBJ2-3; weak D call: TRBD1 (5 bases). The CDR3 totals 18 residues. With 5 bases removed from V and 0 bases from J, the gap between germline ends came to 21 bases. Germline CDR1 PRHDT, CDR2 FYEKMQ (reference sequence). The CDR3 region is CASSQGVQWGLSTDTQYF. The DNA for the CDR3 is TGTGCCAGCAGCCAAGGGGTTCAGTGGGGTTTGAGCACAGATACGCAGTATTTT.

The chain carries TRBV5-1 and TRBJ1-6, with D possibly matching TRBD1 (6 bases). The germline V gene has CDR1 SGHRS and CDR2 YFSETQ. The CDR3 consists of 15 residues. The germline V and J ends were trimmed by 0 bases and 8 bases, with 12 bases remaining between them. DNA for the CDR3: TGCGCCAGCAGCTTGGGAGGACAGAGATATTCACCCCTCCACTTT. As protein: CASSLGGQRYSPLHF. The full variable domain, completed using reference TRBV5-1 and TRBJ1-6, is KAGVTQTPRYLIKTRGQQVTLSCSPISGHRSVSWYQQTPGQGLQFLFEYFSETQRNKGNFPGRFSGRQFSNSRSEMNVSTLELGDSALYLCASSLGGQRYSPLHFGNGTRLTVT.

This chain connects TRBV5-6 to TRBJ1-6, with 8 nucleotides matching TRBD1. CDR1 and CDR2 from the germline V gene are SGHDT and YYEEEE. V gave up 4 bases and J gave up 6 bases; unmatched junction bases: 9. This CDR3 is 16 amino acids long. The CDR3 loop reads CASSPYGQGFNSPLHF. The CDR3 bases are TGTGCCAGCAGCCCCTACGGACAGGGCTTTAATTCACCCCTCCACTTT.

The chain employs TRBV6-5 and TRBJ1-1; D possibly corresponds to TRBD1 (5 bases). Germline V gene lookup returns CDR1 MNHEY and CDR2 SVGAGI. This CDR3 is 16 amino acids long. The V end was cut by 0 bases, the J end by 4 bases, with 15 bases between. The chain's CDR3 is CASSYSILAGGTEAFF. The CDR3, as DNA: TGTGCCAGCAGTTACTCGATATTGGCGGGGGGCACTGAAGCTTTCTTT.

CDR3 residues: CASRTWTGQGEKLFF. CDR3 DNA: TGTGCCAGCAGGACGTGGACAGGGCAAGGTGAAAAACTGTTTTTT. The rearrangement joins TRBV2 to TRBJ1-4; 8 bases agree with TRBD1. Germline assignment: CDR1 SNHLY and CDR2 FYNNEI. CDR3 length equals 15 residues. The V and J ends lost 6 bases and 7 bases, in that order; junction bases with no gene match: 10.

The chain couples TRBV27 to TRBJ2-6, with 11 bases matching TRBD1. The CDR3 is made up of 18 amino acids. Per the germline V gene, CDR1 is MNHEY and CDR2 is SMNVEV (reference sequence). V was clipped by 4 bases and J by 3 bases; unmatched bases: 8. The CDR3: CASSSLGQGAGGANVLTF. In DNA, the CDR3 is TGTGCCAGCAGTTCCCTCGGACAGGGGGCGGGTGGGGCCAACGTCCTGACTTTC.

This clone was counted between two and nine times. The gene calls are TRBV5-5 and TRBJ1-1; tentative D call: TRBD1 (6 bases). The CDR3 is made up of 16 amino acids. Trimming cost V 0 bases and J 8 bases, with 20 bases left between them. CDR1 and CDR2 from the germline V gene are SGHKS and YYEKEE (reference sequence). As DNA, the CDR3 is TGTGCCAGCAGCTTGGCTCTGGGCAGGGGATCCACAGAAGCTTTCTTT. Amino acid sequence: CASSLALGRGSTEAFF.

In DNA form, the CDR3 reads TGTGCCAGCAGTGCCCCGGACAGGGAGACTGAAGCTTTCTTT. Encoded protein: CASSAPDRETEAFF. V usage is TRBV6-1 and J usage is TRBJ1-1; 8 nucleotides align to TRBD1. The germline V gene encodes CDR1 MNHNS and CDR2 SASEGT. V lost 4 bases to trimming and J lost 5 bases; unmatched junction nucleotides: 6. The CDR3 contains 14 residues.

About this clone itself: This same CDR3 is encoded by further DNA sequences in the sample. The V gene is TRBV19, the J gene TRBJ1-2; 9 bases map to TRBD1. Germline-derived CDR1 and CDR2 are LNHDA and SQIVND (reference sequence). CDR3 size: 13 residues. The V segment lost 5 bases and the J segment 3 bases; nucleotides outside the gene matches: 1. The CDR3 coding sequence is TGTGCCAGTAGTTGGACAGGGGACTATGGCTACACCTTC. Its protein product is CASSWTGDYGYTF.

The chain is built from TRBV5-1 and TRBJ2-3; 15 bases match TRBD2. This CDR3 contains 16 residues. Germline CDR1 SGHRS, CDR2 YFSETQ. V lost 2 bases and J lost 5; bases outside the gene matches: 3. This chain's CDR3 is CASSFGLAGGRDTQYF. CDR3 DNA sequence: TGCGCCAGCAGCTTCGGACTAGCGGGGGGGCGAGATACGCAGTATTTT.

The genes are TRBV5-4 and TRBJ2-5; a weak D match, TRBD2 (6 bases). Germline V gene lookup returns CDR1 SGHNT and CDR2 YYREEE (reference sequence). Trimming took off 0 bases at V and 3 bases at J, with 15 bases between the two ends. There are 16 residues in the CDR3. The CDR3 loop is CASSLDRGTFKETQYF. In nucleotides, the CDR3 is TGTGCCAGCAGCTTGGACCGGGGGACTTTCAAAGAGACCCAGTACTTC.